This TCR beta chain was obtained from a study of OX40 agonist ivuxolimab in advanced cancers. This clone was seen once. The ends were cut back, 3 bases at V and 8 bases at J, with 13 bases in the middle. CDR3 length equals 12 residues. Germline V gives CDR1 GTSNPN, CDR2 SVGIG (reference sequence). Here immunoSEQ multiplex PCR was the method, and the copy in TCRdb shows in-frame clones only, minus some. The sample lists around 120,000 clones, roughly nine tenths occurring once. This chain connects TRBV30 to TRBJ1-1, with unresolved D. Material: CD4+ or CD8+ T cells sorted from blood, obtained in a trial of the OX40 agonist ivuxolimab. The TCR comes from an adult with an advanced solid tumor such as melanoma, head and neck, liver or kidney cancer. DNA of the CDR3: TGTGCCTGGAGCCAATCAACGGAAGAAGCTTTCTTT. Its translation is CAWSQSTEEAFF.